The 10 T cell receptor beta chains reported below all come from one sample, sequenced in a study of memory CD4+ T cells and cytomegalovirus serostatus. The sort gate was single viable CD3+CD4+CD8-CD45RO+ cells for memory CD4+ T cells. Sequencing was performed with immunoSEQ multiplex PCR; in TCRdb, only in-frame clones are kept and a portion is missing. The repertoire includes 35,000 to 50,000 clones, over 70% of them detected once, and approximately 0.54% sits in the top ten. The sequencing input was memory CD4+ T cells from blood. These receptors came from an adult in good health and CMV-seronegative.

The V call is TRBV15, the J call TRBJ1-1; a weak D match, TRBD1 (6 bases). The germline V and J ends were trimmed by 0 bases and 1 base, with 15 bases remaining between them. Germline lookup yields CDR1 LNHNV and CDR2 YYDKDF (reference sequence). This CDR3 has 17 amino acids. This CDR3 is CATSRDFARTANTEAFF. The CDR3 nucleotides are TGTGCCACCAGCAGAGATTTTGCTAGGACAGCGAACACTGAAGCTTTCTTT.

The chain joins TRBV7-9 to TRBJ2-2, with 9 bases matching TRBD1. Germline V gives CDR1 SEHNR, CDR2 FQNEAQ (reference sequence). The CDR3 is made up of 15 amino acids. Unmatched junction bases numbered 6, after V lost 5 bases and J lost 5 bases. The CDR3 loop is CASSPPGQGTGELFF. The CDR3 DNA reads TGTGCCAGCAGCCCGCCGGGACAGGGAACCGGGGAGCTGTTTTTT. Full variable domain (rest looked up from reference TRBV7-9 and TRBJ2-2): DTGVSQNPRHKITKRGQNVTFRCDPISEHNRLYWYRQTLGQGPEFLTYFQNEAQLEKSRLLSDRFSAERPKGSFSTLEIQRTEQGDSAMYLCASSPPGQGTGELFFGEGSRLTVL.

The rearrangement joins TRBV5-4 to TRBJ2-6; D perhaps matches TRBD2 (6 bases). The germline CDR1 and CDR2 sequences are SGHNT and YYREEE (reference sequence). The length of the CDR3 is 18 residues. The germline V and J ends were trimmed by 4 bases and 2 bases, with 19 bases remaining between them. This CDR3 is CASSRGGVGFTGANVLTF. The CDR3 nucleotides read TGTGCCAGCAGCCGTGGCGGGGTCGGGTTCACTGGGGCCAACGTCCTGACTTTC.

This clone appeared once. This chain links TRBV30 with TRBJ2-5; the D call may be TRBD1 or TRBD2 (6 bases each). V lost 1 base and J 4 bases, leaving 16 bases between the germline ends. Germline CDR1 is GTSNPN and CDR2 is SVGIG (reference sequence). The CDR3 covers 15 residues. In DNA, the CDR3 is TGTGCCTGGAGTGCGGGGGCGAATAAGGGAGAGACCCAGTACTTC. It yields the protein CAWSAGANKGETQYF.

V is TRBV5-1 and J is TRBJ2-5, with D perhaps given as TRBD1 or TRBD2 (5 bases each). Germline loops: CDR1 SGHRS, CDR2 YFSETQ. The CDR3 length is 14 residues. Trimming took 4 bases from V and 3 from J, leaving 13 bases between them. The CDR3: CASSPVQGEETQYF. DNA for the CDR3: TGCGCCAGCAGCCCCGTCCAGGGAGAAGAGACCCAGTACTTC.

This chain connects TRBV15 to TRBJ2-5, with a weak D call TRBD1 (5 bases). CDR3 length equals 13 residues. Trimming took off 1 base at V and 2 bases at J, with 5 bases between the two ends. Germline V lookup: CDR1 LNHNV, CDR2 YYDKDF (reference sequence). The CDR3 protein is CATSRGQQETQYF. CDR3 coding DNA: TGTGCCACCAGCAGAGGACAGCAAGAGACCCAGTACTTC.

The chain employs TRBV9 and TRBJ1-1; unclear D gene. Germline CDR1 reads SGDLS; CDR2 reads YYNGEE. Trimming took 4 bases from V and 2 from J, leaving 9 bases between them. CDR3 length: 13 amino acids. This chain's CDR3 is CASSRAINTEAFF. CDR3 DNA: TGTGCCAGCAGCCGAGCAATAAACACTGAAGCTTTCTTT.

CDR3 in amino acids: CATQQRGSSYEQYF. The CDR3 DNA follows: TGTGCCACCCAACAGCGGGGGAGCTCCTACGAGCAGTACTTC. The chain recombines TRBV6-5 with TRBJ2-7, with 8 bases aligning to TRBD2. The CDR3 covers 14 residues. J was trimmed by 0 bases and V by 10 bases; bases with no gene match: 8. Germline values: CDR1 MNHEY, CDR2 SVGAGI.

V is TRBV5-4 and J is TRBJ1-6; D remains ambiguous. Trimming took 4 bases from V and 7 from J, leaving 6 bases between them. This CDR3 is built from 12 residues. Germline V gives CDR1 SGHNT, CDR2 YYREEE (reference sequence). The CDR3 bases are TGTGCCAGCAGCGGGAACAATTCACCCCTCCACTTT. This codes for CASSGNNSPLHF.

This clone was found once. The CDR3 sequence: CASTFMDRETGELFF. Written as DNA, the CDR3 is TGTGCCAGCACCTTTATGGACAGGGAGACCGGGGAGCTGTTTTTT. The rearrangement joins TRBV13 to TRBJ2-2, with TRBD1 matching over 8 bases. Trimming at V came to 7 bases and at J to 5 bases, leaving 9 bases not matched to a gene. Germline lookup yields CDR1 PRHDT and CDR2 FYEKMQ (reference sequence). The CDR3 consists of 15 residues.